This T cell receptor (beta chain) was obtained from a study of cytomegalovirus exposure and HLA in healthy donors. CDR3 length equals 16 residues. The V gene lost 3 bases and the J gene lost 3 bases, with 17 bases spanning the gap. Germline values: CDR1 SGHVS, CDR2 FQNEAQ. Worth noting for this clone: The antigen is not known.

Among the roughly 120 subjects of the validation cohort, separate from the approximately 660-subject first cohort, were the donors. General observations from the study: That first-cohort TCR clusters tended to co-occur in the 95 to 150 validation repertoires was found in a later analysis. Confirmation was obtained in vitro that three CMV-associated chains are specific for CMV antigens. The authors enumerated 150 to 200 TCR beta chains as linked to cytomegalovirus.

The assay was immunoSEQ multiplex PCR, and TCRdb's table has in-frame clones only and misses some. Found here are over 150,000 clones, roughly 89% of them singletons; the top ten hold 3% to 3.5%. The sequence was obtained from a woman younger than 30 in good health and CMV-seropositive. The gene calls are TRBV7-8 and TRBJ2-5; possible D gene TRBD2, 5 bases. The sequenced sample was PBMCs. This CDR3 is CASSLGTAGPEETQYF. CDR3 DNA: TGTGCCAGCAGCTTGGGAACGGCGGGCCCGGAAGAGACCCAGTACTTC.